This record looks at one T cell receptor (beta chain) sequence and its context. This entry is derived from a study of regulatory T cells in long-lasting Graves disease. TCR beta libraries were built with iRepertoire HTBI primers and Arm-PCR of CDR3 regions. In TCRdb, the multiplex PCR reads were re-called with MiXCR into one record per CDR3 protein. This sample has roughly 700,000 distinct CDR3 sequences; 30% occur once, and the top ten carry roughly 41%. As to time point: persistent/refractory GD, antithyroid drugs over 5 years with positive TRAb. PBMC-derived RNA was used for the TCR library. This sequence originates from a female donor with Graves disease. The sample in question was peripheral blood mononuclear cells (PBMCs), obtained when the disease was refractory, from a patient treated with antithyroid drugs.

The CDR3 sequence: CSAPPQQGTYGYTF. The CDR3 DNA reads TGCAGTGCTCCTCCTCAACAGGGAACCTATGGCTACACCTTC. V and J are TRBV20-1 and TRBJ1-2; perhaps TRBD1 as D (6 bases). V gave up 5 bases and J gave up 4 bases, with 17 bases separating them. CDR1 is DFQATT, CDR2 SNEGSKA, per germline (reference sequence). The CDR3 loop spans 14 amino acids.